This TCR beta chain was sequenced in a study of cytotoxic CD8 clonotypes in ibrutinib-treated CLL. Study-level background: IGHV unmutated around 17; relapsed/refractory more than ten; treatment-naive over 14.

Germline V lookup: CDR1 MNHNS, CDR2 SASEGT. Trimming left V 8 bases short and J 4 bases short, with 14 bases between. The CDR3 is 14 residues long. Some clones are missing from TCRdb's copy, which holds only in-frame ones; the method was immunoSEQ multiplex PCR. The profile shows approximately 140,000 clones, approximately 90% of them singletons. The origin of this receptor is a human donor with chronic lymphocytic leukemia. V is TRBV6-1 and J is TRBJ2-2, with no clear D. The sequencing used PBMCs, collected after 12 months of ibrutinib treatment. DNA of the CDR3: TGTGCCAGCTCCAGACTCGCGGCCACCGGGGAGCTGTTTTTT. It specifies CASSRLAATGELFF.